One and the same sample provided the 12 T cell receptor beta chains below, sequenced in a study of T cell changes during pregnancy in multiple sclerosis. Profiling relied on immunoSEQ multiplex PCR, and the TCRdb table lists in-frame clones only, not all of them. The sample contains around 80,000 clones, 94% of which appear only once. The source was peripheral blood, collected in the second trimester of pregnancy. Source of these receptors: a female donor in good health, enrolled as a control in a pregnancy study.

This chain uses TRBV11-1 with TRBJ1-2; 9 bases are a match to TRBD1. V trimming: 4 bases; J trimming: 4 bases; junction bases outside the gene matches: 1. There are 13 residues in the CDR3. The V gene's germline CDR1 is SGHAT and CDR2 FQDESV (reference sequence). As DNA, the CDR3 is TGTGCCAGCAGCTGGGGACAGGGCTATGGCTACACCTTC. It translates to CASSWGQGYGYTF.

J is TRBJ2-2 and V is TRBV19, with D possibly being TRBD2 (5 bases). CDR3 length: 13 residues. V lost 3 bases and J lost 7, with 9 bases in between. Germline V lookup: CDR1 LNHDA, CDR2 SQIVND (reference sequence). The CDR3: CASSITSIGELFF. The CDR3 DNA follows: TGTGCCAGTAGTATTACTAGTATCGGGGAGCTGTTTTTT.

The chain carries TRBV5-4 and TRBJ2-6; TRBD1 aligns across 7 bases. The CDR3 is made up of 19 amino acids. CDR1 SGHNT and CDR2 YYREEE come from the germline V gene (reference sequence). Unmatched junction bases numbered 10, after V lost 1 base and J lost 0 bases. The CDR3 spells CASSLQGGGPYSGANVLTF. The CDR3 coding sequence is TGTGCCAGCAGCTTGCAAGGGGGCGGACCTTACTCTGGGGCCAACGTCCTGACTTTC.

Details on this clone: This sample also contains other DNA sequences that code for the same CDR3. This chain joins TRBV28 and TRBJ1-2; 7 nucleotides match TRBD1. The CDR3 length is 11 residues. Germline V gene sequence: CDR1 MDHEN, CDR2 SYDVKM. V was clipped by 6 bases and J by 5 bases; unmatched bases: 0. CDR3 region: CASRTGYGYTF. Here the CDR3 DNA reads TGTGCCAGCAGGACAGGGTATGGCTACACCTTC.

The chain carries TRBV5-1 and TRBJ2-1; TRBD2 aligns across 8 bases. The CDR3 extends over 16 amino acids. Looked up from germline, CDR1 is SGHRS and CDR2 is YFSETQ. V lost 1 base to trimming and J lost 7 bases; unmatched junction nucleotides: 10. CDR3 in amino acids: CASSLQASGLANEQFF. CDR3 DNA sequence: TGCGCCAGCAGCTTGCAGGCTAGCGGGTTGGCGAATGAGCAGTTCTTC.

This chain uses TRBV7-2 with TRBJ2-1; TRBD2 matches 9 bases. The germline V gene encodes CDR1 SGHTA and CDR2 FQGNSA. The CDR3 has 12 residues. The V and J ends lost 5 bases and 14 bases, in that order; junction bases with no gene match: 7. In DNA, the CDR3 is TGTGCCAGCAGCGTTGCGGGAGGGCGGGAGTTCTTC. Its translation is CASSVAGGREFF.

The chain employs TRBV5-6 and TRBJ2-2; the D is unclear. Germline CDR1 is SGHDT and CDR2 is YYEEEE. The CDR3 runs 15 residues. Trimming pared 9 bases from V and 1 base from J, leaving 16 bases between. CDR3: CATRPRRLNTGELFF. In nucleotides, the CDR3 is TGTGCCACTAGGCCCCGGAGACTGAACACCGGGGAGCTGTTTTTT. Drawing the rest from reference TRBV5-6 and TRBJ2-2, the complete variable domain is DAGVTQSPTHLIKTRGQQVTLRCSPKSGHDTVSWYQQALGQGPQFIFQYYEEEERQRGNFPDRFSGHQFPNYSSELNVNALLLGDSALYLCATRPRRLNTGELFFGEGSRLTVL.

This rearrangement joins TRBV11-3 to TRBJ2-1; 8 bases align to TRBD2. The V gene end was trimmed by 5 bases and the J gene end by 6 bases; junction bases not matched to a gene: 6. The CDR3 runs 14 residues. The germline V gene encodes CDR1 SGHNT and CDR2 YENEEA. CDR3 protein: CASSPGLEANEQFF. Here the CDR3 DNA reads TGTGCCAGCAGCCCGGGACTAGAAGCCAATGAGCAGTTCTTC.

The chain carries TRBV5-1 and TRBJ1-2, with 9 bases identical to TRBD1. V was clipped by 1 base and J by 4 bases; unmatched bases: 2. CDR3 size: 14 residues. CDR1 and CDR2 (germline): SGHRS, YFSETQ. CDR3 in amino acids: CASSLTGGAYGYTF. CDR3 nucleotides: TGCGCCAGCAGCTTGACAGGGGGCGCCTATGGCTACACCTTC.

The chain couples TRBV5-1 to TRBJ2-5; 10 bases are shared with TRBD1. Germline-derived CDR1 and CDR2 are SGHRS and YFSETQ. The J segment lost 5 bases and the V segment lost 4 bases, leaving 14 bases of the junction unmatched. The CDR3 has 17 amino acids. The CDR3, as DNA: TGCGCCAGCAGCATGCCCCAGGACAGGGGGTTGAGGGAGACCCAGTACTTC. This translates into CASSMPQDRGLRETQYF.

Only one count was recorded for this clone. An end of the junction differs from the germline gene, which may be a read error. The chain uses TRBV6-1 and TRBJ1-6; 8 bases align to TRBD1. The CDR3 loop spans 14 amino acids. CDR1 and CDR2 from the germline V gene are MNHNS and SASEGT. CDR3 sequence reads: CASREGQGYGSLHF. In nucleotides, the CDR3 is TGTGCCAGCAGGGAAGGACAGGGATATGGATCCCTCCACTTT.

This clone was seen a single time. The DNA of the CDR3 is TGTGCCAGTAGTAGCGACTGGACCTACGAGCAGTACTTC. Amino acid sequence: CASSSDWTYEQYF. The chain couples TRBV19 to TRBJ2-7, with no clear D. Between the trimmed V and J ends, which lost 4 bases and 2 bases, there was a span of 9 bases. Germline V lookup: CDR1 LNHDA, CDR2 SQIVND (reference sequence). The CDR3 sequence is 13 residues long.